This is a list of T cell receptor beta chains from one sample in a study of Ad26.COV2.S vaccination and SARS-CoV-2 variants. Produced via immunoSEQ multiplex PCR; TCRdb's table is partial and in-frame only. The sample has around 340,000 clones, 88% seen once. The sequenced sample was peripheral blood, obtained in a trial of Ad26.COV2.S vaccine versus placebo. The receptor source for this set is a person aged 18-60 years who received the Ad26.COV2.S COVID-19 vaccine or a placebo. CDR3s include the opening cysteine and the closing phenylalanine or tryptophan. A D gene is named only where the DNA matches it firmly. Only some rows state a clone size, as once, few, many or a class for expanded clones.

d_gene,j_gene,v_gene,len,abundance,CDR3nt,CDR3aa
TRBD1,TRBJ1-4,TRBV27,17,-,TGTGCCAGCAGTTTATCAATGGTGACGGACAGGGATGAAAAACTGTTTTTT,CASSLSMVTDRDEKLFF
-,TRBJ1-2,TRBV6-2/TRBV6-3,12,once,TGTGCCAGCAGTTACGAGGGGGATGGCTACACCTTC,CASSYEGDGYTF
-,TRBJ2-7,TRBV5-4,13,-,TGTGCCAGCAGCTTGACGTGGGAAGGGGAGCAGTACTTC,CASSLTWEGEQYF
-,TRBJ2-1,TRBV6-4,14,-,TGTGCCAGCAGTGGAGGGGCCTTGAACAATGAGCAGTTCTTC,CASSGGALNNEQFF
TRBD1,TRBJ1-1,TRBV28,14,once,TGTGCCATCCTTGACAGGGGGCGTAAGCATGAAGCTTTCTTT,CAILDRGRKHEAFF
TRBD1,TRBJ2-5,TRBV7-3,15,-,TGTGCCAGCAGCTTAAAGGGGGCATTCCAAGAGACCCAGTACTTC,CASSLKGAFQETQYF
TRBD1,TRBJ2-7,TRBV5-1,18,-,TGCGCCAGCAGCTTGGACCTCCCCGGCAGGGGGTATTTCTACGAGCAGTACTTC,CASSLDLPGRGYFYEQYF
-,TRBJ2-7,TRBV7-2,12,-,TGTGCCAGCAGCAACACAGGGACCGAGCAGTACTTC,CASSNTGTEQYF
-,TRBJ1-2,TRBV7-2,13,-,TGTGCCAGCAGCTTCCCTTCTGGGTATGGCTACACCTTC,CASSFPSGYGYTF
-,TRBJ2-5,TRBV21-1,17,-,TGTGCCAGGCGGCATAAACCGACTAGCGGGAGCCAAGAGACCCAGTACTTC,CARRHKPTSGSQETQYF
-,TRBJ1-1,TRBV19,15,-,TGTGCCAGTAGTACCCGATCCAGGGCCTCGTATGAAGCTTTCTTT,CASSTRSRASYEAFF
-,TRBJ2-2,TRBV30,14,-,TGTGCCTTGAGTCTGAACGCGAACACCGGGGAGCTGTTTTTT,CALSLNANTGELFF
TRBD1,TRBJ2-7,TRBV4-2,16,-,TGTGCCAGCAGCCGGGAGTGGGGACAGGCCACCTACGAGCAGTACTTC,CASSREWGQATYEQYF
-,TRBJ2-1,TRBV27,11,-,TGTGCCAGCAGTTTATATGGTGAGCAGTTCTTC,CASSLYGEQFF
-,TRBJ2-7,TRBV27,12,-,TGTGCCAGCAATGGGGTTGGGCGCGAGCAGTACTTC,CASNGVGREQYF
-,TRBJ2-1,TRBV4-1,19,once,TGCGCCAGCAGCCAAGAGGCGGAGGGGGCTTACGTTCATCCTCGTTCACAGTTCTTC,CASSQEAEGAYVHPRSQFF
-,TRBJ1-1,TRBV19,13,-,TGTGCCAGTAGCTATTCAATGAACACTGAAGCTTTCTTT,CASSYSMNTEAFF
-,TRBJ1-1,TRBV19,16,-,TGTGCCAGTACCGATGGAGGCGGGGAAATGAACACTGAAGCTTTCTTT,CASTDGGGEMNTEAFF
-,TRBJ2-7,TRBV4-2,15,-,TGTGCCAGCAGCCAAGACTCAGGGATAGTCGGAGAGCAGTACTTC,CASSQDSGIVGEQYF
-,TRBJ2-5,TRBV5-4,16,-,TGTGCCAGCAGCCCCCGTGGGGGGCGCTCGGGGGAGACCCAGTACTTC,CASSPRGGRSGETQYF
TRBD1,TRBJ1-5,TRBV3-1/TRBV3-2,14,-,TGTGCCAGCAGCCAAACAGGGGCGAATCAGCCCCAGCATTTT,CASSQTGANQPQHF
-,TRBJ2-1,TRBV30,11,-,TGTGCCTGGACCCGAATTGGTGAGCAGTTCTTC,CAWTRIGEQFF
-,TRBJ2-2,TRBV6-7,16,once,TGTGCCAGCAGTTACCCGACGGGACTTCACACCGGGGAGCTGTTTTTT,CASSYPTGLHTGELFF
-,TRBJ2-1,TRBV5-6,14,once,TGTGCCAGCAGCTTGGGGGCGAGGAACAATGAGCAGTTCTTC,CASSLGARNNEQFF
TRBD1,TRBJ2-7,TRBV6-2/TRBV6-3,12,-,TGTGCCAGCAGCCTCACAGGGGCCGAGCAGTACTTC,CASSLTGAEQYF
TRBD2,TRBJ2-7,TRBV6-2/TRBV6-3,15,-,TGTGCCAGCAGTGGCGGGACTAGACTCTCCTACGAGCAGTACTTC,CASSGGTRLSYEQYF
-,TRBJ1-5,TRBV19,18,once,TGTGCCAGTAGTATTAACAGGATGGGGGGGACTAGCAATCAGCCCCAGCATTTT,CASSINRMGGTSNQPQHF
-,TRBJ2-1,TRBV30,16,once,TGTGCCTGGAGTGTACTGGGCAGAAGGTACGGCAATGAGCAGTTCTTC,CAWSVLGRRYGNEQFF
TRBD1,TRBJ2-7,TRBV15,15,-,TGTGCCACCAGCAGAGAGACAGGGGGCAAGTACGAGCAGTACTTC,CATSRETGGKYEQYF
-,TRBJ2-1,TRBV19,16,-,TGTGCCAGTAGTATAGATAGAACTAGTTACTACAATGAGCAGTTCTTC,CASSIDRTSYYNEQFF
-,TRBJ2-7,TRBV28,11,-,TGTGCCAGCAGATTCATGGGCGAGCAGTACTTC,CASRFMGEQYF
TRBD1,TRBJ1-1,TRBV28,15,-,TGTGCCAGCAGGCTGGGGACAGGGGCCGTGAGTGATTCTTTCTTT,CASRLGTGAVSDSFF
TRBD1,TRBJ2-3,TRBV5-1,15,-,TGCGCCAGCAGCTCCGGGACAGGATTAGGGAATACGCAGTATTTT,CASSSGTGLGNTQYF
-,TRBJ2-2,TRBV3-1/TRBV3-2,14,few,TGTGCCAGCAGCCAGACAACGAACACCGGGGAGCTGTTTTTT,CASSQTTNTGELFF
TRBD2,TRBJ2-1,TRBV24-1,16,once,TGTGCCACCAGTGATCCCGGGACTAACAGTATGAGTGAGCAGTTCTTC,CATSDPGTNSMSEQFF
TRBD2,TRBJ2-7,TRBV5-1,13,-,TGCGCCAGCCGGCTAGCGGGTGGCTACGAGCAGTACTTC,CASRLAGGYEQYF
-,TRBJ1-5,TRBV6-2/TRBV6-3,15,-,TGTGCCAGCAGTTACAACTCCCGGGGTGATCAGCCCCAGCATTTT,CASSYNSRGDQPQHF
-,TRBJ1-5,TRBV18,15,-,TGTGCCAGCTCACCACAAGAAGGTCAGACTCAGCCCCAGCATTTT,CASSPQEGQTQPQHF
TRBD1,TRBJ2-7,TRBV19,18,-,TGTGCCAGTAGTATCGACGATGCTAAGGGGGCAGTCGCCTACGAGCAGTACTTC,CASSIDDAKGAVAYEQYF
TRBD1,TRBJ2-1,TRBV5-6,18,-,TGTGCCAGCAGGCACCGGGACAGGGCTCGATGGGGATACAATGAGCAGTTCTTC,CASRHRDRARWGYNEQFF
-,TRBJ1-4,TRBV15,15,-,TGTGCCACCAGCAGAGGGGGGGGCGCCGGAAGAAAACTGTTTTTT,CATSRGGGAGRKLFF
TRBD2,TRBJ2-7,TRBV5-1,18,-,TGCGCCAGCAGCTTGGCCCCCCGGTCGGCGGGGGGGCCCTACGAGCAGTACTTC,CASSLAPRSAGGPYEQYF
-,TRBJ1-1,TRBV3-1/TRBV3-2,14,-,TGTGCCAGCAGCCGGCAGGGTCGGAACACTGAAGCTTTCTTT,CASSRQGRNTEAFF
-,TRBJ2-7,TRBV7-2,15,-,TGTGCCAGCAGTACTGGAGGGTTAAGCTCCTACGAGCAGTACTTC,CASSTGGLSSYEQYF
TRBD1,TRBJ2-1,TRBV7-3,15,-,TGTGCCAGCAGCCAAAGGGGACAGGGCGCCAATGAGCAGTTCTTC,CASSQRGQGANEQFF
-,TRBJ2-7,TRBV29-1,13,-,TGCAGCGTTGGGGGACTTGTGGGTAACGAGCAGTACTTC,CSVGGLVGNEQYF
TRBD1,TRBJ1-3,TRBV11-1,15,-,TGTGCCAGCAGCTACCCGACAGGGACTGGAAACACCATATATTTT,CASSYPTGTGNTIYF
-,TRBJ2-2,TRBV11-1,16,-,TGTGCCAGCAGCTTAGAGTACAGGGTGGACACCGGGGAGCTGTTTTTT,CASSLEYRVDTGELFF
-,TRBJ1-1,TRBV6-2/TRBV6-3,16,-,TGTGCCAGCAGTTACTCGAATTGGGGTATGAACACTGAAGCTTTCTTT,CASSYSNWGMNTEAFF
-,TRBJ2-2,TRBV30,13,-,TGTGCCTGGAGATTCGGGCCTAGCGGGGAGCTGTTTTTT,CAWRFGPSGELFF
-,TRBJ2-2,TRBV12-3/TRBV12-4,11,many,TGTGCCGCGGTGGGGGCCGGGGAGCTGTTTTTT,CAAVGAGELFF
-,TRBJ1-2,TRBV9,14,-,TGTGCCAGCAGCGTAGGGGACGGTCCTTTTGGCTACACCTTC,CASSVGDGPFGYTF
-,TRBJ2-1,TRBV15,14,-,TGTGCCACCAGCAGAGATCTCCTAGCCCATGAGCAGTTCTTC,CATSRDLLAHEQFF
-,TRBJ2-2,TRBV30,13,-,TGTGCCTGGAGTGGTCTTATGTCGGGGGAGCTGTTTTTT,CAWSGLMSGELFF
-,TRBJ2-3,TRBV7-3,15,few,TGTGCCAGCAGCTTAGGGATGGGGAGCACAGATACGCAGTATTTT,CASSLGMGSTDTQYF
TRBD1,TRBJ1-1,TRBV27,15,-,TGTGCCAGCAGTGCTCCGGGACAGGGGATCACTGAAGCTTTCTTT,CASSAPGQGITEAFF
-,TRBJ1-6,TRBV29-1,16,once,TGCAGCGTTAGGCAGGGCCCGAGCTATTATAATTCACCCCTCCACTTT,CSVRQGPSYYNSPLHF
-,TRBJ2-7,TRBV6-2/TRBV6-3,15,-,TGTGCCAGCAGTTACGGCAGGGTGAGCTCCTACGAGCAGTACTTC,CASSYGRVSSYEQYF
TRBD1,TRBJ1-4,TRBV7-8,15,-,TGTGCCAGCAGCGCCGCCGGGACAGGGCCAGAAAAACTGTTTTTT,CASSAAGTGPEKLFF